This T cell receptor (beta chain) came from a study of molecular identifiers for immune sequencing clone quantification. About this clonotype: Just one base apart from a much larger clone, this may be a read error.

Sorted naive CD8 T cells, about 17,000 to 1,000,000, were sequenced from 10%, 30% or 50% RNA. Germline assignment: CDR1 DFQATT and CDR2 SNEGSKA (reference sequence). The CDR3 consists of 15 residues. TCRdb processed the PCR reads anew with MiXCR; each CDR3 protein has one entry. The table includes about 630,000 distinct CDR3 sequences, 25% detected once. The sequence was obtained from a human donor in good health. Some libraries in this study had Jurkat cell RNA spiked in. The sample comprised naive CD8+ T cells from blood, with Jurkat cell RNA spiked in. Subset of the sample: FACS-sorted CD8+CD4-CCR7+CD45RA+ naive T cells. The V and J genes are TRBV20-1 and TRBJ1-1; D possibly corresponds to TRBD1 (5 bases). Written as DNA, the CDR3 is TGCAGTGCTAGAGATTTCAGGGCGGTGAACACTGTAGCTTTCTTT. It codes for CSARDFRAVNTVAFF.